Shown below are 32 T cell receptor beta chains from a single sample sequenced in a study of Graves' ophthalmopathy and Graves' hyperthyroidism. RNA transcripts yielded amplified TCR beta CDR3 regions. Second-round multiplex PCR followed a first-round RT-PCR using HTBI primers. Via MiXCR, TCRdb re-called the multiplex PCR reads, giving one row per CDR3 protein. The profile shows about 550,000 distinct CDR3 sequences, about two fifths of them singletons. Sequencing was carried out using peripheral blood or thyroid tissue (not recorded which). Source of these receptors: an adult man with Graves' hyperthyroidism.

The CDR3 DNA follows: TGTGCCAGCAGTTTACCCGCAGGACTTGGCTACGAGCAGTACTTC. Its translation: CASSLPAGLGYEQYF. V is TRBV12-3 or TRBV12-4 and J is TRBJ2-7, with D possibly matching TRBD2 (5 bases). Trimming took off 2 bases at V and 3 bases at J, with 14 bases between the two ends. This CDR3 is 15 amino acids long.

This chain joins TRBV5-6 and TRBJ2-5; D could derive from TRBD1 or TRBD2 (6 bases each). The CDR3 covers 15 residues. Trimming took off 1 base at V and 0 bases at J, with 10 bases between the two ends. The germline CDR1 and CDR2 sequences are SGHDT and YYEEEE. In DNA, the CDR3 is TGTGCCAGCAGCTTGTGGAGGGGGTACCAAGAGACCCAGTACTTC. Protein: CASSLWRGYQETQYF.

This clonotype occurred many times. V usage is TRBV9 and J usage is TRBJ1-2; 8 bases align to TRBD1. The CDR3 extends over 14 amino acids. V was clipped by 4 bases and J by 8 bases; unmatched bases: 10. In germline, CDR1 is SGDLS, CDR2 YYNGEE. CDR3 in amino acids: CASSYDRGFAGYTF. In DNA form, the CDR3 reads TGTGCCAGCAGCTACGACAGGGGTTTTGCAGGCTACACCTTC.

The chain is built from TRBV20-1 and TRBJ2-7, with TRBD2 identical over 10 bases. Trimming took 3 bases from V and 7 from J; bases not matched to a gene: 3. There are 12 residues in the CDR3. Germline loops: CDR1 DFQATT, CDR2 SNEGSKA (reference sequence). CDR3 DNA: TGCAGTGCTAGTGGGACTAGCGATGAGCAGTACTTC. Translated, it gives CSASGTSDEQYF.

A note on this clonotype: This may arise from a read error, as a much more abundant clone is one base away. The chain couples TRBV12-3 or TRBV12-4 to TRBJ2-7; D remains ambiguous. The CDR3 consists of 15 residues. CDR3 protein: CAGSLDPRSSYEQYF. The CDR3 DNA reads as TGTGCCGGCAGTTTAGACCCTAGGAGCTCCTACGAGCAGTACTTC.

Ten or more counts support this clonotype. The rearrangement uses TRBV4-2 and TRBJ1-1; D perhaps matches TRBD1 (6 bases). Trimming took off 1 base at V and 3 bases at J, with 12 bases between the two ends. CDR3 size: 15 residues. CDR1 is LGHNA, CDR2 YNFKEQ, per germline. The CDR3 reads CASSQGPGDDTEAFF. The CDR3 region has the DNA TGTGCCAGCAGCCAAGGTCCAGGGGATGACACTGAAGCTTTCTTT.

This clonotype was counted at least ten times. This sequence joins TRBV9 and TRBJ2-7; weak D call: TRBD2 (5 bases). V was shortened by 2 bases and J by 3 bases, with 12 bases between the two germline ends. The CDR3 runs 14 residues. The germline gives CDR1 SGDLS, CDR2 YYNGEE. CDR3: CASSVGVSIYEQYF. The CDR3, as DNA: TGTGCCAGCAGCGTCGGGGTTTCTATCTACGAGCAGTACTTC.

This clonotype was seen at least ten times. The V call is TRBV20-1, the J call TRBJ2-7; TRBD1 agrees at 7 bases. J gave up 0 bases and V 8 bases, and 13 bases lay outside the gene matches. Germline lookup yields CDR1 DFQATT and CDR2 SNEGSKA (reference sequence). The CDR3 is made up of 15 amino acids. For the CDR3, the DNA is TGCAGTCCCCAGGGGGTCGGGGAGAGCTCCTACGAGCAGTACTTC. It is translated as CSPQGVGESSYEQYF.

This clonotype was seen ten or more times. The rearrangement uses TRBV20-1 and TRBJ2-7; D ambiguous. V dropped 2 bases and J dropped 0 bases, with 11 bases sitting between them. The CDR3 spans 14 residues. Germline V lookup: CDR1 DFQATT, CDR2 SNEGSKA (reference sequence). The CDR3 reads CSARNRAHSYEQYF. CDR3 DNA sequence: TGCAGTGCTAGAAACCGGGCCCACTCCTACGAGCAGTACTTC.

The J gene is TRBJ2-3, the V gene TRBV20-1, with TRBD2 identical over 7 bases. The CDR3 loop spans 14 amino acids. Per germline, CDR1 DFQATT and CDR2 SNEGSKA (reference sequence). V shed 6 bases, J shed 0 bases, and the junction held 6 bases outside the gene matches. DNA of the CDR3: TGCAGTGCCGAAAAACTAGCGAGCACAGATACGCAGTATTTT. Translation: CSAEKLASTDTQYF.

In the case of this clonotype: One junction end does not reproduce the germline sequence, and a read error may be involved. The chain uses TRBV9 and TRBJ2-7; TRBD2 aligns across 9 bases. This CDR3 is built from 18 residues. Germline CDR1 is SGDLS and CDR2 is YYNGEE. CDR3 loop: CASSVVPGGRAYTGELYF. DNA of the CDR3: TGTGCCAGCAGCGTAGTTCCGGGCGGGAGGGCCTACACCGGGGAGCTGTACTTC.

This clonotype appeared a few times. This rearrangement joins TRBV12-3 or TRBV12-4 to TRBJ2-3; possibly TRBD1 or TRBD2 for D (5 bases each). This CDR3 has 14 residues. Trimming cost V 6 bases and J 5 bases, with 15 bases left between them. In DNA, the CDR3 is TGTGCCAGCAGCTCCCCGGGACCGAGAGATACGCAGTATTTT. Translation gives CASSSPGPRDTQYF.

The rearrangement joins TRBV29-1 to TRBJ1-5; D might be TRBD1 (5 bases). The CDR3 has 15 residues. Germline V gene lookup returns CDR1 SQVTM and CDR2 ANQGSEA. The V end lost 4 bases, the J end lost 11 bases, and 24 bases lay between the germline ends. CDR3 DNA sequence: TGCAGCGTTGCGGTCCAGGGCGATTACCAAGAGACCCAGCATTTT. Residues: CSVAVQGDYQETQHF.

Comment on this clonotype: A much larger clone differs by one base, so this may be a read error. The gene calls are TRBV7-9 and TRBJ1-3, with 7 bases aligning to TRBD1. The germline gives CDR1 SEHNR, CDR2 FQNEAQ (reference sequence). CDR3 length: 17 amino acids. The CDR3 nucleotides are TGTGCCAGCAGCCAGGTTGGGACAGAAGGGAGGGGAAACACCGTATATTTT. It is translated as CASSQVGTEGRGNTVYF.

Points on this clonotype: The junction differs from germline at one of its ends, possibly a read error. In DNA, the CDR3 is TGTGCTAGCAGCCGATCAGGGACAGGACAAGAGACCCAGTACTTC. Amino acids: CASSRSGTGQETQYF. The chain joins TRBV7-7 to TRBJ2-5, with 8 bases that match TRBD1. In germline, CDR1 is SSHAT, CDR2 FNYEAQ (reference sequence). The CDR3 totals 15 residues. The entire variable domain, with the rest obtained from reference TRBV7-7 and TRBJ2-5, is as follows: GAGVSQSPRYKVTKRGQDVTLRCDPISSHATLYWYQQALGQGPEFLTYFNYEAQPDKSGLPSDRFSAERPEGSISTLTIQRTEQRDSAMYRCASSRSGTGQETQYFGPGTRLLVL.

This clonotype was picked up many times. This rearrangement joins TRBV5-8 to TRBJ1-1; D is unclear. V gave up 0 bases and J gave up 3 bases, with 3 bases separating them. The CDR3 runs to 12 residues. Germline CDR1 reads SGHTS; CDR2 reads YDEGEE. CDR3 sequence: CASSLGDTEAFF. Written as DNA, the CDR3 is TGTGCCAGCAGCTTGGGAGACACTGAAGCTTTCTTT.

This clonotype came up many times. CDR3 coding DNA: TGTGCCAGCAGTCGCACCCGCAAAGACTACGAGCAGTACTTC. Translating gives CASSRTRKDYEQYF. V gene TRBV7-8 combines with J gene TRBJ2-7, with D unresolved. V was trimmed by 6 bases and J by 3 bases, leaving 15 bases between them. CDR1 is SGHVS, CDR2 FQNEAQ, per germline. The length of the CDR3 is 14 residues.

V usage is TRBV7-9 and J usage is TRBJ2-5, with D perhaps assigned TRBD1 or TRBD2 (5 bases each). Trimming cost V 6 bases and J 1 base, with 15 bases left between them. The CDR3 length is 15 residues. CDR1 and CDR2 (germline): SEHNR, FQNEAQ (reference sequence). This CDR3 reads CASSFFEGTQETQYF. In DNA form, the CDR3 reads TGTGCCAGCAGTTTCTTCGAGGGGACCCAAGAGACCCAGTACTTC.

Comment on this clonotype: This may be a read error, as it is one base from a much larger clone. The CDR3 DNA is TGTGCCACCAGCTTAGAGAACAGGGGGTTCTACCAAGAGACCCAGTACTTC. It is translated as CATSLENRGFYQETQYF. The chain recombines TRBV15 with TRBJ2-5; 8 nucleotides align to TRBD1. CDR1 is LNHNV and CDR2 is YYDKDF in the germline V gene (reference sequence). The V and J ends lost 5 bases and 0 bases, in that order; junction bases with no gene match: 11. The CDR3 spans 17 residues.

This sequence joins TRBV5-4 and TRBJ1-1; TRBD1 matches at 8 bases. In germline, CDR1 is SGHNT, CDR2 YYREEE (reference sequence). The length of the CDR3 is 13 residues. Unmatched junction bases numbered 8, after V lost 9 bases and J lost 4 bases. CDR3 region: CATLQGGVTEAFF. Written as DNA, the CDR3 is TGTGCCACCTTACAGGGGGGTGTCACTGAAGCTTTCTTT. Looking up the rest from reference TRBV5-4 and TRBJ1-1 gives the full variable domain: ETGVTQSPTHLIKTRGQQVTLRCSSQSGHNTVSWYQQALGQGPQFIFQYYREEENGRGNFPPRFSGLQFPNYSSELNVNALELDDSALYLCATLQGGVTEAFFGQGTRLTVV.

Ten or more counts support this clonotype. The CDR3 loop reads CASSILTGPDEQYF. The CDR3 bases are TGCGCCAGCAGCATCCTGACAGGGCCGGACGAGCAGTACTTC. This chain joins TRBV5-1 and TRBJ2-7; TRBD1 aligns across 7 bases. Germline V lookup: CDR1 SGHRS, CDR2 YFSETQ. The CDR3 has 14 amino acids. The ends lost 4 bases at V and 5 bases at J; junction bases unmatched: 9.

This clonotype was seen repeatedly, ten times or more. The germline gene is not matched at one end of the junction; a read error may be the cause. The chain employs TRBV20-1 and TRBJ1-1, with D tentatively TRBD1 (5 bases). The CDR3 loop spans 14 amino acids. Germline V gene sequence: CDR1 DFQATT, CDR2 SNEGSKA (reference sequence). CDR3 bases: TGCAGTGCTAGAGATATTAATTTGGGGACTGGAGCTTTCTTT. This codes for CSARDINLGTGAFF.

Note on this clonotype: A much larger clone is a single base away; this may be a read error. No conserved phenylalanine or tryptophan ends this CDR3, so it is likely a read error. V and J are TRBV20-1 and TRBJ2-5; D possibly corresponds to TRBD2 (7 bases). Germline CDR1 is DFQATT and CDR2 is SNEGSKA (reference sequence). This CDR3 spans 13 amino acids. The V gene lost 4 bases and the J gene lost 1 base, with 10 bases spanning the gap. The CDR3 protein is CSAKAGAQETQYL. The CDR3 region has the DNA TGCAGTGCTAAGGCGGGGGCCCAAGAGACCCAGTACCTC.

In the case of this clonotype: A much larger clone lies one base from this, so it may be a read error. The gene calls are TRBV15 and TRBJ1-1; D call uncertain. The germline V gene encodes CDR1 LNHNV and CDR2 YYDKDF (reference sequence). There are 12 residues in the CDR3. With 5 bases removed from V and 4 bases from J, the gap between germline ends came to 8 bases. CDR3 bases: TGTGCCACCAGCGACACAACCACTGAAGCTTTCTTT. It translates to CATSDTTTEAFF.

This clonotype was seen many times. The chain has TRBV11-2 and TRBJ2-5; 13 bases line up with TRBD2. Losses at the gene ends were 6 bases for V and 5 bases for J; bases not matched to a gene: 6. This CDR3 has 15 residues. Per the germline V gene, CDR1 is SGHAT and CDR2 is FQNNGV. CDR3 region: CASSGTSGVWETQYF. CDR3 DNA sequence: TGTGCCAGCAGTGGGACTAGCGGGGTCTGGGAGACCCAGTACTTC.

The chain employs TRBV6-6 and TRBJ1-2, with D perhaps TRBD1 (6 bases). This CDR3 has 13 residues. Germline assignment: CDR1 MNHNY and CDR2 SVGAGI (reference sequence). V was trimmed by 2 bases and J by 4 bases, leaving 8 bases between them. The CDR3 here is CASSYDRPYGYTF. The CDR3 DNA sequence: TGTGCCAGCAGTTACGACAGGCCCTATGGCTACACCTTC.

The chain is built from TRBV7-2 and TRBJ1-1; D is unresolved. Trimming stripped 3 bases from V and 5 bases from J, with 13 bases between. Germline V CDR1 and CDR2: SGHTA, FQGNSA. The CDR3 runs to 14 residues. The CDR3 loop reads CASSLTGFWTEAFF. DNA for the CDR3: TGTGCCAGCAGCTTGACGGGGTTTTGGACTGAAGCTTTCTTT.

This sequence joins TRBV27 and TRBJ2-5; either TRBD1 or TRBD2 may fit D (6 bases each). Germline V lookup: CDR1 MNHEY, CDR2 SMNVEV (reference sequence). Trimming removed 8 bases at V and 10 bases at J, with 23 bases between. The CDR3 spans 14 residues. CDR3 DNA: TGTGCCAGCCGCCGGGTGGGGGGCGGAATTGGCCAGTACTTC. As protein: CASRRVGGGIGQYF.

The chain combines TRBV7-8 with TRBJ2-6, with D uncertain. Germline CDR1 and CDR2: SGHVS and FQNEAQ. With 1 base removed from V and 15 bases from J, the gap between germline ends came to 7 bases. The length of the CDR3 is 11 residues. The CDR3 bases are TGTGCCAGCAGCTTAGACGGCAGCCTGACTTTC. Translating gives CASSLDGSLTF. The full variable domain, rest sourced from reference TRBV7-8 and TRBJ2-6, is GAGVSQSPRYKVAKRGQDVALRCDPISGHVSLFWYQQALGQGPEFLTYFQNEAQLDKSGLPSDRFFAERPEGSVSTLKIQRTQQEDSAVYLCASSLDGSLTFGAGSRLTVL.

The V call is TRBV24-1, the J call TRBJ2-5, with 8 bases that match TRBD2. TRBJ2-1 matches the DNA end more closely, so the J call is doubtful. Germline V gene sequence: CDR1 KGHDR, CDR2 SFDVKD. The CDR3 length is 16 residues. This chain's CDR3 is CATSDLPGTRIDEQFF. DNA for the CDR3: TGTGCCACCAGTGATTTGCCCGGGACTAGGATCGATGAGCAGTTCTTC.

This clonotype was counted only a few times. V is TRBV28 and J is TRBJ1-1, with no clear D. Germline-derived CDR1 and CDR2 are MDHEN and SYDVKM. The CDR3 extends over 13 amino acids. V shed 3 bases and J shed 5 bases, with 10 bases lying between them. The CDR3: CASSFNLRTEAFF. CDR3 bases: TGTGCCAGCAGTTTCAATCTCCGAACTGAAGCTTTCTTT.

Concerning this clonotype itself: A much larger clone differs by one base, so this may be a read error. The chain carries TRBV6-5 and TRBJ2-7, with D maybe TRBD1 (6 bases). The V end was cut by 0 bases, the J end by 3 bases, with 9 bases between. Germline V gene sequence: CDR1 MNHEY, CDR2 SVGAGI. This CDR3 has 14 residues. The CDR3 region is CASSYSGAGYEQYF. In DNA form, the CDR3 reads TGTGCCAGCAGTTACTCGGGGGCAGGCTACGAGCAGTACTTC.